This TCR beta chain was captured in a study of CD8+CD57+ T cells in acquired aplastic anemia. Study-wide points: Patients and controls had CD8+ Simpson's diversity values that were not significantly distinct. It was found that some 30 CD8+ CDR3 sequences were shared between patients and controls.

After removal of 4 bases from V and 0 bases from J, the junction contained 7 bases not matched to a gene. The CDR3 has 16 residues. Germline values: CDR1 SGHKS, CDR2 YYEKEE (reference sequence). TCR beta VDJ and CDR3 profiling used genomic DNA as template. From the reads, TCRdb called clonotypes with MiXCR, one entry per CDR3 protein. The sample consists of 200,000 to 300,000 distinct CDR3 sequences, around 82% of them appearing once. A word on this clonotype: The antigen is unknown.

Flow cytometry had shown expanded CD8+CD57+ cells in the patients chosen for sequencing. All participating patients were living with severe acquired aplastic anemia. By the time of blood sampling, patients had still received no therapy. The chain combines TRBV5-5 with TRBJ1-1; 9 bases line up with TRBD1. The receptor's source is a human donor with aplastic anemia. The sample consisted of sorted CD4+, CD8+, or CD8+CD57+ T cells (not recorded which) from PBMCs. The CDR3, as DNA: TGTGCCAGCAGCCCCGAGGGACAGGGAATGAACACTGAAGCTTTCTTT. Residues: CASSPEGQGMNTEAFF.